This is a list of T cell receptor beta chains from one sample in a study of tumor T cells in aggressive B-cell lymphoma. Sequencing used immunoSEQ multiplex PCR; TCRdb keeps in-frame clones, though not all of them. The sample has approximately 3,000 clones; 85% to 90% are singletons. The sample was tumor tissue. Receptors originate from an adult with diffuse large B cell lymphoma. Each CDR3 is given with its conserved first and last residue. The D gene is left open where the match is weak. Not every row has a clone size; where given, it reads once, few, many or a size class.

d_call | clone_size | j_call | v_call | cdr3_aa | cdr3_nt
TRBD1 | . | TRBJ1-6 | TRBV7-3 | CASSLYGDRGGSPLHF | TGTGCCAGCAGCTTATACGGGGACAGGGGCGGGTCACCCCTCCACTTT
TRBD1 | . | TRBJ1-5 | TRBV7-2 | CASSLAGGGQPQHF | TGTGCCAGCAGCTTAGCAGGGGGCGGTCAGCCCCAGCATTTT
TRBD1 | . | TRBJ2-2 | TRBV10-3 | CAISRQGFFAGELFF | TGTGCCATCAGCAGACAGGGGTTTTTCGCCGGGGAGCTGTTTTTT
. | . | TRBJ2-1 | TRBV11-1 | CASSLRLATYNEQFF | TGTGCCAGCAGCTTAAGGCTAGCGACCTACAATGAGCAGTTCTTC
TRBD1 | . | TRBJ1-3 | TRBV7-9 | CASSQDRLSGNTIYF | TGTGCCAGCAGCCAGGACAGGCTCTCTGGAAACACCATATATTTT
. | once | TRBJ1-1 | TRBV7-2 | CASSLQRGNTEAFF | TGTGCCAGCAGCTTACAAAGGGGGAACACTGAAGCTTTCTTT
. | . | TRBJ1-1 | TRBV18 | CASSPFQGLNTEAFF | TGTGCCAGCTCGCCCTTCCAGGGCTTGAACACTGAAGCTTTCTTT
TRBD2 | once | TRBJ2-7 | TRBV6-5 | CASSYSRGAIYEQYF | TGTGCCAGCAGTTACTCGCGGGGGGCGATCTACGAGCAGTACTTC
. | . | TRBJ2-1 | TRBV27 | CASRGTGKQFF | TGTGCCAGCAGAGGAACAGGGAAGCAGTTCTTC
TRBD2 | . | TRBJ2-5 | TRBV14 | CASSQLAGETQYF | TGTGCCAGCAGCCAACTAGCGGGAGAGACCCAGTACTTC
TRBD2 | . | TRBJ2-3 | TRBV7-9 | CASSLRGAGVRDTQYF | TGTGCCAGCAGCTTAAGAGGGGCGGGAGTAAGGGATACGCAGTATTTT
TRBD1 | once | TRBJ1-6 | TRBV11-2 | CASSPLRTGGNSPLHF | TGTGCCAGCAGCCCCCTCCGGACAGGCGGTAATTCACCCCTCCACTTT
. | . | TRBJ1-5 | TRBV19 | CASKEDTMSNQPQHF | TGTGCCAGTAAAGAGGACACTATGAGCAATCAGCCCCAGCATTTT
TRBD2 | . | TRBJ2-3 | TRBV6-4 | CASSPLAGGADTQYF | TGTGCCAGCAGCCCTCTAGCGGGGGGCGCAGATACGCAGTATTTT
. | . | TRBJ1-5 | TRBV5-1 | CASSLGASNQPQHF | TGCGCCAGCAGCTTGGGGGCCAGCAATCAGCCCCAGCATTTT
. | once | TRBJ1-6 | TRBV30 | CAWSVRIGTGDNSPLHF | TGTGCCTGGAGTGTACGCATCGGAACAGGCGATAATTCACCCCTCCACTTT
. | . | TRBJ2-7 | TRBV9 | CASSVAPFTDEQYF | TGTGCCAGCAGCGTAGCCCCCTTTACGGACGAGCAGTACTTC
. | . | TRBJ1-4 | TRBV15 | CATSARTVYEKLFF | TGTGCCACCAGCGCCCGGACAGTGTATGAAAAACTGTTTTTT
TRBD2 | . | TRBJ2-2 | TRBV9 | CASSVEVAGGTGELFF | TGTGCCAGCAGCGTAGAGGTAGCGGGGGGCACCGGGGAGCTGTTTTTT
. | . | TRBJ2-5 | TRBV15 | CATSLYQETQYF | TGTGCCACCAGCCTGTACCAAGAGACCCAGTACTTC
. | . | TRBJ1-5 | TRBV27 | CASSFSGVNQPQHF | TGTGCCAGCAGTTTTTCAGGGGTCAATCAGCCCCAGCATTTT
TRBD2 | . | TRBJ2-7 | TRBV19 | CASPGTSGVSSYEQYF | TGTGCCAGTCCAGGGACTAGCGGGGTTAGCTCCTACGAGCAGTACTTC
TRBD1 | . | TRBJ2-5 | TRBV9 | CASSLTGTASETQYF | TGTGCCAGCAGCCTGACCGGGACAGCATCCGAGACCCAGTACTTC
TRBD1 | . | TRBJ2-7 | TRBV5-1 | CASSSGSGTGVFEQYF | TGCGCCAGCAGTTCGGGGAGCGGGACAGGGGTTTTCGAGCAGTACTTC
. | . | TRBJ2-2 | TRBV7-9 | CASSFVTGLTGELFF | TGTGCCAGCAGCTTTGTTACAGGGTTAACCGGGGAGCTGTTTTTT
TRBD1 | . | TRBJ2-1 | TRBV2 | CASSRDRGLNEQFF | TGTGCCAGCAGTAGGGACAGAGGTCTAAATGAGCAGTTCTTC
. | . | TRBJ2-4 | TRBV15 | CATSRVGQGIQYF | TGTGCCACCAGCAGAGTGGGGCAAGGCATTCAGTACTTC
TRBD1 | . | TRBJ2-5 | TRBV5-6 | CASSLAGGETQYF | TGTGCCAGCAGCTTGGCAGGGGGAGAGACCCAGTACTTC
. | . | TRBJ1-6 | TRBV19 | CASSIGRGNNSPLHF | TGTGCCAGTAGTATAGGCAGGGGAAATAATTCACCCCTCCACTTT
. | once | TRBJ1-6 | TRBV7-3 | CASSPKQGRLSSPLHF | TGTGCCAGCAGCCCCAAACAGGGAAGATTGAGTTCACCCCTCCACTTT
. | few | TRBJ1-1 | TRBV28 | CASSFGGEAFF | TGTGCCAGCAGTTTTGGGGGGGAAGCTTTCTTT
TRBD2 | . | TRBJ2-7 | TRBV27 | CASTPERGGTYEQYF | TGTGCCAGCACTCCAGAGCGGGGGGGAACCTACGAGCAGTACTTC
. | . | TRBJ1-1 | TRBV29-1 | CSVLGGGTEAFF | TGCAGCGTCCTAGGGGGAGGGACTGAAGCTTTCTTT
TRBD2 | . | TRBJ2-7 | TRBV5-1 | CASQDGAGGPGYEQYF | TGCGCCAGCCAGGACGGGGCGGGAGGGCCTGGTTACGAGCAGTACTTC
. | . | TRBJ1-1 | TRBV5-1 | CASSLFWAANTEAFF | TGCGCCAGCAGCTTGTTCTGGGCCGCGAACACTGAAGCTTTCTTT
. | once | TRBJ2-7 | TRBV29-1 | CSASASNYEQYF | TGCAGCGCAAGCGCGTCTAACTACGAGCAGTACTTC
TRBD1 | . | TRBJ2-7 | TRBV2 | CASKFRGNSYEQYF | TGTGCCAGCAAATTCAGGGGGAATTCCTACGAGCAGTACTTC
. | . | TRBJ1-2 | TRBV19 | CASSPDSYGYTF | TGTGCCAGTAGTCCCGACAGCTATGGCTACACCTTC
TRBD1 | . | TRBJ1-1 | TRBV19 | CASRAGQMNTEAFF | TGTGCCAGTAGGGCGGGACAGATGAACACTGAAGCTTTCTTT
TRBD2 | once | TRBJ2-3 | TRBV6-1 | CASTALAGSTDTQYF | TGTGCCAGCACGGCGCTAGCGGGAAGCACAGATACGCAGTATTTT
. | . | TRBJ2-2 | TRBV13 | CASSLLYTGELFF | TGTGCCAGCAGCTTGCTATACACCGGGGAGCTGTTTTTT
. | . | TRBJ2-7 | TRBV9 | CASSRGPSYEQYF | TGTGCCAGCAGCCGAGGTCCTTCCTACGAGCAGTACTTC
TRBD1 | . | TRBJ1-2 | TRBV19 | CASRQGKDYGYTF | TGTGCCAGTAGACAGGGGAAGGACTATGGCTACACCTTC
. | . | TRBJ2-3 | TRBV5-1 | CASSLYQGRAMVGTDTQYF | TGCGCCAGCAGCTTGTATCAGGGGCGCGCGATGGTGGGCACAGATACGCAGTATTTT
. | . | TRBJ1-5 | TRBV27 | CASSLTRLYQPQHF | TGTGCCAGCAGTTTGACCAGGTTGTATCAGCCCCAGCATTTT
. | . | TRBJ1-3 | TRBV5-6 | CASSLGGRGSGNTIYF | TGTGCCAGCAGCTTGGGAGGCAGGGGATCTGGAAACACCATATATTTT
. | . | TRBJ1-1 | TRBV7-3 | CASSYNVNTEAFF | TGTGCCAGCAGTTATAATGTGAACACTGAAGCTTTCTTT
. | once | TRBJ2-7 | TRBV5-1 | CASSFLAENYEQYF | TGCGCCAGCAGCTTCCTTGCGGAGAATTACGAGCAGTACTTC
. | . | TRBJ2-7 | TRBV7-2 | CASSSSGPSSYEQYF | TGTGCCAGCAGCTCTTCCGGTCCTAGCTCCTACGAGCAGTACTTC
. | . | TRBJ2-7 | TRBV7-2 | CASSLWGLSEVEQYF | TGTGCCAGCAGCCTTTGGGGACTCTCTGAAGTAGAGCAGTACTTC
. | . | TRBJ2-3 | TRBV25-1 | CASSELQGSSTDTQYF | TGTGCCAGCAGTGAATTACAGGGATCTAGCACAGATACGCAGTATTTT
TRBD2 | . | TRBJ2-2 | TRBV4-1 | CASSPLGLAETANTGELFF | TGCGCCAGCAGCCCACTAGGACTAGCGGAGACCGCGAACACCGGGGAGCTGTTTTTT
TRBD1 | . | TRBJ1-6 | TRBV6-5 | CASADRGRGSPLHF | TGTGCCAGTGCCGACAGGGGGCGAGGGTCACCCCTCCACTTT
. | . | TRBJ1-4 | TRBV19 | CASSIVSGKLFF | TGTGCCAGTAGTATAGTATCGGGAAAACTGTTTTTT
. | . | TRBJ2-1 | TRBV29-1 | CSVKTARAFYNEQFF | TGCAGCGTTAAAACGGCCAGGGCGTTTTACAATGAGCAGTTCTTC
. | . | TRBJ1-5 | TRBV28 | CASNPGTGADQPQHF | TGTGCCAGCAACCCAGGAACAGGCGCCGATCAGCCCCAGCATTTT
TRBD2 | . | TRBJ2-3 | TRBV29-1 | CSVGVGAGDTDTQYF | TGCAGCGTTGGTGTAGGAGCGGGAGACACAGATACGCAGTATTTT
. | . | TRBJ2-2 | TRBV25-1 | CASSEAGNTGELFF | TGTGCCAGCAGTGAAGCGGGGAACACTGGGGAGCTGTTTTTT
. | . | TRBJ2-4 | TRBV6-1 | CASNRVGNIQYF | TGTGCCAGCAACAGGGTGGGTAACATTCAGTACTTC